This T cell receptor (beta chain) was captured by sequencing in a study of identical twins. Regarding the study as a whole: Models, which agreed with sharing between unrelated individuals, nonetheless underestimated the out-of-frame TCR alpha sharing seen in monozygotic twins. Twin-shared out-of-frame alpha sequences showed excess low generation probability.

There were only healthy Caucasians among the donors. Template switching added a universal primer binding site, and final cDNA carried unique molecular identifiers. TCRdb re-derived calls from the 5' RACE reads in MiXCR, one entry per CDR3 protein. Of hundreds of thousands of distinct CDR3 sequences listed, 12% are singletons. On this clonotype itself: Its specificity is unknown.

This CDR3 region has 18 residues. Trimming cost V 1 base and J 8 bases; bases outside gene matches: 16. The same data also went into a second study, on yellow fever vaccine responses in identical twins.

Sequenced material: PBMCs. This TCR derives from a woman between 18 and 30 years old in good health. The V and J genes are TRBV12-3 or TRBV12-4 and TRBJ2-1, with TRBD2 matching 8 bases. The CDR3 region has the DNA TGTGCCAGCAGTTTAGAGCGGGGTAGCGGGAAGATTGTCGATGAGCAGTTCTTC. This gives the protein CASSLERGSGKIVDEQFF.